The entry below gives a single TCR beta chain sequence along with its context. The data derive from a study of blood T cell repertoires in COVID-19. The wider study: From T cells, B-cell-depleted T cells, or PBMCs came the material, which was cDNA or gDNA.

Clones were sequenced by immunoSEQ multiplex PCR, and TCRdb holds only the in-frame ones, with some missing. The data hold roughly 340,000 clones, with approximately 90% observed a single time. Trimming at V came to 4 bases and at J to 6 bases, leaving 12 bases not matched to a gene. The CDR3 is made up of 17 amino acids. Germline V gene data show CDR1 as KGHDR and CDR2 as SFDVKD. The chain uses TRBV24-1 and TRBJ2-2; TRBD2 aligns across 8 bases. The clonotype comes from a young woman who had recovered from COVID-19. The material sequenced was peripheral blood. The CDR3 bases are TGTGCCACCAGTGACCTTAGCGCGGGGGGCCGCGCCGGGGAGCTGTTTTTT. This gives the protein CATSDLSAGGRAGELFF.